One T cell receptor (beta chain) is described in this entry. The antigen is not known. Clones were sequenced by immunoSEQ multiplex PCR, and TCRdb holds only the in-frame ones, with some missing. The table includes 29,000 or so clones, about three quarters detected once. The data were obtained in a study of graft-versus-host responses after intestinal transplantation. Study as a whole: Each of the recipients got a multivisceral, liver-intestinal, or isolated intestinal transplant. Every one of the recipients received anti-thymocyte globulin induction and afterwards took tacrolimus and steroids for roughly three years.

Graft material was processed, releasing intraepithelial and lamina propria lymphocytes. Findings and caveats of the study: Recipient marrow contained GvH clones, some of which appeared first in ileum or blood.

Trimming took 3 bases from V and 3 from J, leaving 12 bases between them. Germline loops: CDR1 MGHRA, CDR2 YSYEKL. The CDR3 extends over 15 amino acids. The sequence came from a human patient who received an intestinal transplant, so some T cells may come from the graft donor. V gene TRBV4-1 combines with J gene TRBJ2-1; unclear D gene. The sequencing here drew on ileum tissue, taken 98 days after intestinal transplantation. The CDR3 here is CASSHSQGDYNEQFF. CDR3 bases: TGCGCCAGCAGCCATAGTCAAGGTGACTACAATGAGCAGTTCTTC.